The sequence of this TCR beta chain was determined in a study of beta chain features in type 1 diabetes. This CDR3 contains 18 residues. The V gene end was trimmed by 2 bases and the J gene end by 1 base; junction bases not matched to a gene: 9. Germline V gene data show CDR1 as LNHNV and CDR2 as YYDKDF (reference sequence). The whole isolated RNA underwent reverse transcription, so sequencing captured expressed TCRB transcripts. Sequencing used immunoSEQ multiplex PCR; TCRdb keeps in-frame clones, though not all of them. The sample carries 620,000 or so clones, about a sixth recorded once. The clonotype was recovered from a man younger than 35 in good health. The sequencing input was naive CD4+ T cells from blood. V usage is TRBV15 and J usage is TRBJ1-5; TRBD1 aligns across 9 bases. CDR3 amino acids: CATSRRAGTGLSNQPQHF. The CDR3 region has the DNA TGTGCCACCAGCAGACGCGCCGGGACAGGGCTGAGCAATCAGCCCCAGCATTTT.